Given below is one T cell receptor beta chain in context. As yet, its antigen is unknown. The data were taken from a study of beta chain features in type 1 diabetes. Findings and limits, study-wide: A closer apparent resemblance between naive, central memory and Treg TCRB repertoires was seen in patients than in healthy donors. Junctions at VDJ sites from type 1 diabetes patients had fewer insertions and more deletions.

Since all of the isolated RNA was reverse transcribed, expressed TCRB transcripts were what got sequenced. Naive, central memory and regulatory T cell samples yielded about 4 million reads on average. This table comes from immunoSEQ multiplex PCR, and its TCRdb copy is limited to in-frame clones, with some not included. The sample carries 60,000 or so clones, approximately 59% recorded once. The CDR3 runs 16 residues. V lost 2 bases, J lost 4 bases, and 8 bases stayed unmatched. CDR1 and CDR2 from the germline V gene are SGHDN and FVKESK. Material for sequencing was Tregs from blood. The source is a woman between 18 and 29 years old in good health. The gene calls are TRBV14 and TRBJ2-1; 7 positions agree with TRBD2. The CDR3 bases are TGTGCCAGCAGCCAACCAGGGCTAGCGGAGTACAATGAGCAGTTCTTC. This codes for CASSQPGLAEYNEQFF. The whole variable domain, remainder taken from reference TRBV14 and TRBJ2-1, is EAGVTQFPSHSVIEKGQTVTLRCDPISGHDNLYWYRRVMGKEIKFLLHFVKESKQDESGMPNNRFLAERTGGTYSTLKVQPAELEDSGVYFCASSQPGLAEYNEQFFGPGTRLTVL.